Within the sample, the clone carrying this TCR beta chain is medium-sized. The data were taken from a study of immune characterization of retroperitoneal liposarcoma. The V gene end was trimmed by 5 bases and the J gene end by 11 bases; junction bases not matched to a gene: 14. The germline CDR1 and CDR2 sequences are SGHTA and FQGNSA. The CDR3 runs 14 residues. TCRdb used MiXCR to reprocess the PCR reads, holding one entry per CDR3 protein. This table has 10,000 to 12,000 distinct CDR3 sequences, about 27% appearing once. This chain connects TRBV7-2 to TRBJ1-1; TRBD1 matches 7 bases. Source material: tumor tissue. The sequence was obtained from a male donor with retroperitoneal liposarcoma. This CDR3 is CASSPLRQGGGAFF. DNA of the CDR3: TGTGCCAGCAGCCCCCTGAGACAGGGAGGTGGTGCTTTCTTT.